This record covers a single T cell receptor (beta chain). From germline, CDR1 is MDHEN and CDR2 SYDVKM. Trimming stripped 3 bases from V and 8 bases from J, with 13 bases between. The CDR3 spans 13 residues. The PCR contained 60 Vbeta and 13 Jbeta primers. TCRdb's table, derived via immunoSEQ multiplex PCR, lists solely in-frame clones and lacks some. The table has 150,000 to 200,000 clones, about four fifths seen once. The data originate from a study of cytomegalovirus exposure and HLA in healthy donors. The chain uses TRBV28 and TRBJ1-1; a possible D gene is TRBD1 (6 bases). The clonotype comes from a boy aged 5-17 years in good health and CMV-seronegative. Sequencing was done on a sample of PBMCs. CDR3 sequence (DNA): TGTGCCAGCAGTTTGAGGACAGAGACCGAAGCTTTCTTT. Its translation is CASSLRTETEAFF.